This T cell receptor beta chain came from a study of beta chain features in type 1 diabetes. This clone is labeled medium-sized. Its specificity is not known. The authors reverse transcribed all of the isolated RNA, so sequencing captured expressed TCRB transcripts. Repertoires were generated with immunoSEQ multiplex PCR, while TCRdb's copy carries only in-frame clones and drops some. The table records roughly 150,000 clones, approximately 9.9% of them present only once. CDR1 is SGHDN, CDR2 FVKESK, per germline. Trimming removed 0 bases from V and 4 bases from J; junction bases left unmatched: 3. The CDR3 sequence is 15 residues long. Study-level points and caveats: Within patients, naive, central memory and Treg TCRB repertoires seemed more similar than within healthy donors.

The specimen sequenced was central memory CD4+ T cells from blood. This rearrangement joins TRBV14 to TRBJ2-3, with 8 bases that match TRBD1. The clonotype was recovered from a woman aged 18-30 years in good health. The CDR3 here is CASSQESGGADTQYF. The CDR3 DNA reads TGTGCCAGCAGCCAAGAGTCAGGGGGCGCAGATACGCAGTATTTT.